This TCR beta chain was observed in a study of T cell repertoires in cytomegalovirus infection. Overall study: Signatures in public TCR beta sequences pointed to both CMV infection and matching HLA type. Study findings and constraints: Individuals carrying CMV plus the relevant HLA were identified by cumulative frequency of public TCR beta families. The ex vivo response was dominated by HLA-C-restricted CMV-specific TCR beta clonotypes.

Germline values: CDR1 MDHEN, CDR2 SYDVKM. This CDR3 contains 13 residues. V was cut by 6 bases and J by 3 bases, with 11 bases left in between. TCRdb reanalysed the reads using MiXCR and keeps one entry per CDR3 protein. The data contain roughly 77,000 distinct CDR3 sequences, 4% of them singletons. Ten or more counts support this clonotype. Antigen unknown. The sequencing sample was made of PBMCs. The sequence was obtained from a human donor in good health (CMV status not recorded). Some clones in this sample may be carry-over from other donors' samples. The V gene is TRBV28, the J gene TRBJ1-2; D is ambiguous. CDR3 DNA sequence: TGTGCCAGCAGCCTTCAGTCTGACTATGGCTACACCTTC. Translation: CASSLQSDYGYTF.